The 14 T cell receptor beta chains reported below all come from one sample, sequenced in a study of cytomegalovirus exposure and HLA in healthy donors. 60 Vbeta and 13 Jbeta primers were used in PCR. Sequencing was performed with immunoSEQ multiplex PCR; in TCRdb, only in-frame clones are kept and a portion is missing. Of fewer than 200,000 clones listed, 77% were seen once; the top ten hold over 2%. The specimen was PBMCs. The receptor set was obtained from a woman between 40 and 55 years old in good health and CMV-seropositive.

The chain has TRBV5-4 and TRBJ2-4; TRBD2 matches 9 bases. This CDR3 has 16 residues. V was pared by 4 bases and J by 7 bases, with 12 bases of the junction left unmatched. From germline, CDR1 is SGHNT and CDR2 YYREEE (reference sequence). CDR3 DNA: TGTGCCAGCAGCACCGGGACTAGCAACCTCTTCAACATTCAGTACTTC. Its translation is CASSTGTSNLFNIQYF.

CDR3 nucleotides: TGTGCCAGCAGTCCGACAGGGAAAAGCTCTGGAAACACCATATATTTT. Translating gives CASSPTGKSSGNTIYF. The chain uses TRBV28 and TRBJ1-3; TRBD1 aligns across 7 bases. Germline V gene data show CDR1 as MDHEN and CDR2 as SYDVKM. Losses at the gene ends were 5 bases for V and 0 bases for J; bases not matched to a gene: 7. This CDR3 contains 16 residues.

DNA of the CDR3: TGCGCCAGCAGCCAACGACGGGATGAACGGGAGACCCAGTACTTC. This encodes CASSQRRDERETQYF. This chain joins TRBV4-3 and TRBJ2-5; tentative D call: TRBD2 (5 bases). The germline gives CDR1 LGHNA, CDR2 YSLEER. The CDR3 contains 15 residues. Trimming took 2 bases from V and 5 from J, leaving 15 bases between them.

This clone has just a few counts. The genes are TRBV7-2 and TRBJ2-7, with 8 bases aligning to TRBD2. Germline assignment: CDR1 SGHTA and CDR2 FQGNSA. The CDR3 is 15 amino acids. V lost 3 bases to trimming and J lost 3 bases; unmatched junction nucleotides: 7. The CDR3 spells CASSFAGLGIYEQYF. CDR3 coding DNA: TGTGCCAGCAGCTTTGCGGGACTAGGAATCTACGAGCAGTACTTC. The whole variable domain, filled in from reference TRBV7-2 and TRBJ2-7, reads GAGVSQSPSNKVTEKGKDVELRCDPISGHTALYWYRQSLGQGLEFLIYFQGNSAPDKSGLPSDRFSAERTGGSVSTLTIQRTQQEDSAVYLCASSFAGLGIYEQYFGPGTRLTVT.

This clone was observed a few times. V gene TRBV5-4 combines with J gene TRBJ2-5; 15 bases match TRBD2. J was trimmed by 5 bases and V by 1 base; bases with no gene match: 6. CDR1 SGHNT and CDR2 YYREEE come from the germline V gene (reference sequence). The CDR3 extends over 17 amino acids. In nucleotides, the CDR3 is TGTGCCAGCAGCTTGAAAGGCGGACTAGCGGGAGGGGAGACCCAGTACTTC. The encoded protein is CASSLKGGLAGGETQYF.

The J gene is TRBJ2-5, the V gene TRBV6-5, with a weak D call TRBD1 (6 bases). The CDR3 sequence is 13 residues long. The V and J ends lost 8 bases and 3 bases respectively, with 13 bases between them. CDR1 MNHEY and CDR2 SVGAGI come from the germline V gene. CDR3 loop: CASGLGQKETQYF. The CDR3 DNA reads TGTGCCAGCGGTCTAGGACAGAAAGAGACCCAGTACTTC.

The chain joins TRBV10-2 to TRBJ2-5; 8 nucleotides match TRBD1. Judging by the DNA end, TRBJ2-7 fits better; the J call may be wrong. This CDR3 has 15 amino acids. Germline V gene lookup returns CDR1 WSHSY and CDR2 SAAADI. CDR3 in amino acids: CASSVRQGLGYEQYF. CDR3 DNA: TGCGCCAGCAGTGTCAGACAGGGGTTGGGCTACGAGCAGTACTTC.

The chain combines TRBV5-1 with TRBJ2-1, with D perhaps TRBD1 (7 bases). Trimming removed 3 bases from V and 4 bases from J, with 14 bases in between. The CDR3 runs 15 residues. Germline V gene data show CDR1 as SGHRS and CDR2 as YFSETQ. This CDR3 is CASSSTGEAYNEQFF. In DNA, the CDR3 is TGCGCCAGCAGCTCTACAGGGGAGGCTTACAATGAGCAGTTCTTC.

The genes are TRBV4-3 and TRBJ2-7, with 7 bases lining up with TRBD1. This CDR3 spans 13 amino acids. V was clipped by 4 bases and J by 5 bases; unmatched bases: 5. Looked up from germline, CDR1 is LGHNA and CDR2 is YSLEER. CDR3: CASSRRQGDEQYF. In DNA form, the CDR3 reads TGCGCCAGCAGCCGGAGACAGGGCGACGAGCAGTACTTC.

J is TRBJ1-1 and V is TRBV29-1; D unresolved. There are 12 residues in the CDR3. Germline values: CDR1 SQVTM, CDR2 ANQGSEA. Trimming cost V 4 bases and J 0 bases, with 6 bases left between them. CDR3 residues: CSVGGLNTEAFF. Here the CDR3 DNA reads TGCAGCGTTGGCGGATTGAACACTGAAGCTTTCTTT.

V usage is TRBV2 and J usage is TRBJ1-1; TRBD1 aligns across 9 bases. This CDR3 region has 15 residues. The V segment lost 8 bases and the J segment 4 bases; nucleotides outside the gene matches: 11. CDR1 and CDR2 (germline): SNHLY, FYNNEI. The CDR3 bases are TGTGCCAGCCAACTCGCGACAGGGGGAGGCACTGAAGCTTTCTTT. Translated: CASQLATGGGTEAFF.

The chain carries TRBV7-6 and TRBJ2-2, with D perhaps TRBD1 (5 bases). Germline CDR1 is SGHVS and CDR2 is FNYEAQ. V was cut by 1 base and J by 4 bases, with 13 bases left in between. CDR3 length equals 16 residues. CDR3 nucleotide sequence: TGTGCCAGCAGCTTAGATGCTCGACAGTTCACCGGGGAGCTGTTTTTT. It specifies CASSLDARQFTGELFF.

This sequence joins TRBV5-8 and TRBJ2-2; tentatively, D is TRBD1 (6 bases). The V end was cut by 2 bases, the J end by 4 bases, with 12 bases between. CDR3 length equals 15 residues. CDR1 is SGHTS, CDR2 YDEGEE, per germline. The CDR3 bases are TGTGCCAGCAGCTTCTCACAGGGATTCACCGGGGAGCTGTTTTTT. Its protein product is CASSFSQGFTGELFF.

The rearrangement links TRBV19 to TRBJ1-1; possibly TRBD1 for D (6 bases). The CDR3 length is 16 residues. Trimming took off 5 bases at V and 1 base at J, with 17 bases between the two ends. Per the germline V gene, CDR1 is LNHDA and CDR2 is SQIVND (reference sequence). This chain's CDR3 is CASSARQVRGNTEAFF. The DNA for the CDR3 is TGTGCCAGTAGTGCCCGACAGGTTCGAGGGAACACTGAAGCTTTCTTT.